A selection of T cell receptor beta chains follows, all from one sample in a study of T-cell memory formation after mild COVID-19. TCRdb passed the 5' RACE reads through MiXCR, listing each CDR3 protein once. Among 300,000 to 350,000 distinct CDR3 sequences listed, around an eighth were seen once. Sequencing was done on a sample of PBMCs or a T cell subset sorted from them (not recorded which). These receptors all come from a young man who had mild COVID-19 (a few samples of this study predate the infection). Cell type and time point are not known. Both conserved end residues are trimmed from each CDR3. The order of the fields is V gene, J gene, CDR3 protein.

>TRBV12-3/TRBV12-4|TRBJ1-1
ASSPARSGTEAF
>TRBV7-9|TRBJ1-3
ASSLGRDTIY
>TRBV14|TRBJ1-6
ASSHTGRTGIGSPLH
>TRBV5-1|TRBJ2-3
ASSSDRATDTQY
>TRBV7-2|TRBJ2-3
ASTNLAGVEDTQY
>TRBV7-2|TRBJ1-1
ASSGTGATEAF
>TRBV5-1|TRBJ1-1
ASSLVGTGDEAF
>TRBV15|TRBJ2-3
ATSREWQLSTDTQY
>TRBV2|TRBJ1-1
ASSERAIRYTEAF
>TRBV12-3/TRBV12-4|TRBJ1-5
ASSPGPLNQPQH
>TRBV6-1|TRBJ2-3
ASLLRPSTDTQY
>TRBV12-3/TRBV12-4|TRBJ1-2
ASRFGRANYGYT
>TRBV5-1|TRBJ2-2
ASTSLSGGRETGELF
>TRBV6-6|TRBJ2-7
ASTFDGRGAYEQY
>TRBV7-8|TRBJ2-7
ASSFRHEGTYEQY
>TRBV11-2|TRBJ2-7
ASSLEAGGEYEQY
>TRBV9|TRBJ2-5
ASNPSGEETQY
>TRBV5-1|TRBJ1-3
ASSQSGTGVGNTIY
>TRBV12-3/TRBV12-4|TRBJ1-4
ASSLSRSNEKLF
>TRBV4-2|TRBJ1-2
ASSQDVGQPNYGYT
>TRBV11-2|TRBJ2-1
ASSLGPEGEQF
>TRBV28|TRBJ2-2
ASSIGGRGGELF
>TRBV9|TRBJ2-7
ASSVTPRENEQY
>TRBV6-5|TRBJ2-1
ASSRLSGANEQF
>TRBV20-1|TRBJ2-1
SAPDGGSYNEQF
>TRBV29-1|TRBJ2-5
SVGRDSQETQY
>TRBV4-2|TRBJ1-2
ASSQDGRNYGYT
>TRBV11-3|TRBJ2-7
ASSLSWPTYEQY
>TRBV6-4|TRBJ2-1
ASSDSAGGNNEQF
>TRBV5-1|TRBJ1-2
ASSLGQGRSNYGYT
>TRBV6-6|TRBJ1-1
ASNRPGLDTEAF
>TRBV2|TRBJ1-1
ASRTLTDPNAEAF
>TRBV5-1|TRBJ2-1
ASSPVGSYNEQF
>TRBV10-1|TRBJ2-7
ASSESIGGTPIRRY
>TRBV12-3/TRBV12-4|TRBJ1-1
ASLQGTEAF
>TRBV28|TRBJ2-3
ASSSSQPTDTQY
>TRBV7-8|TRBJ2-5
ASSQMGQGEETQY
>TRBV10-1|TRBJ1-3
ASSEVYTIY
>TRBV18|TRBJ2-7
ASSQSGGSYEQY
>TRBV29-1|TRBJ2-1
SVEDSGGGVYNEQF
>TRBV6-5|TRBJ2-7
ASSYRQGYEKY
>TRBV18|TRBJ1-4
ASSPGQNNEKLF
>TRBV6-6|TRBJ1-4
ASSDTGFITKLF
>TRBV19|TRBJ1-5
ASSIATGGQPQH
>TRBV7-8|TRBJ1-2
ASSRGEYRVYT
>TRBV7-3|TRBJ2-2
ASSSLYTGELF
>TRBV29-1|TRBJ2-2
SISGPSSGELF
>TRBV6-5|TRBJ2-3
ASSDTSGTDTQY
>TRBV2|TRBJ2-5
ASRADRETQY
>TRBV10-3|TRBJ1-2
AISAFEDGYT
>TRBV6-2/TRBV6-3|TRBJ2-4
ASSFRGLAKNIQY
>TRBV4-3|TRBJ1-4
ASSQEQGINEKLF
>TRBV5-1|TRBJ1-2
ASSLIAGDHYGYT
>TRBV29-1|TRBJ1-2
SVEVTGEYGYT
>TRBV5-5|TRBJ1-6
ASSAGSSFNSPLH
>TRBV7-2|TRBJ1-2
ASSLVYRTGGYT
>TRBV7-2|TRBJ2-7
ASSPGPGGIYEQY
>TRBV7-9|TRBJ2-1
ASSPAQGYEQF
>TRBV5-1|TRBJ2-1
ASSPRDGHNEQF